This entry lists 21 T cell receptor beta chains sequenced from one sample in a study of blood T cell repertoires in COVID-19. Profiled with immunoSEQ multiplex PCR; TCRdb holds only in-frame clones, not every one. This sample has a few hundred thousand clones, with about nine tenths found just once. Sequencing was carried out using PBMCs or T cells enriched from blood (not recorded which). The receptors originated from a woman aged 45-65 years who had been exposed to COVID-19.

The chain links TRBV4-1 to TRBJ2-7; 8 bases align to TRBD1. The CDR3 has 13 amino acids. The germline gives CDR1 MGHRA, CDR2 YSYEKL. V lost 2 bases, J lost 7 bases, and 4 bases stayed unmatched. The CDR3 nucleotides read TGCGCCAGCAGCCAATTGACAGGGGAAGAGCAGTACTTC. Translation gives CASSQLTGEEQYF.

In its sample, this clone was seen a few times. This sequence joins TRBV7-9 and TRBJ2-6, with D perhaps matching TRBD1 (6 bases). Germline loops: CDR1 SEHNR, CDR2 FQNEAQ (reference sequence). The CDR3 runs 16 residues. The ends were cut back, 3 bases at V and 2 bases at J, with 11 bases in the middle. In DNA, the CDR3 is TGTGCCAGCAGCTTTCCAGGGGCGGCTGGGGCCAACGTCCTGACTTTC. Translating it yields CASSFPGAAGANVLTF.

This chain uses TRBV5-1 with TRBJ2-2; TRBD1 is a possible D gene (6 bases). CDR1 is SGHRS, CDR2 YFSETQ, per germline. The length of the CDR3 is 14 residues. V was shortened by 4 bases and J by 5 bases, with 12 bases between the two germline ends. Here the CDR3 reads CASSPGQKTGELFF. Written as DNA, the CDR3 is TGCGCCAGCAGCCCCGGACAGAAGACCGGGGAGCTGTTTTTT.

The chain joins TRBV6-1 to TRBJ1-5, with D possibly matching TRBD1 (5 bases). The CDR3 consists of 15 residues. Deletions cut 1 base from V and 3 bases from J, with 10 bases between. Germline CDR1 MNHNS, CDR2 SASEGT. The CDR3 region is CASSEEAGFNQPQHF. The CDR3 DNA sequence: TGTGCCAGCAGTGAAGAAGCAGGGTTCAATCAGCCCCAGCATTTT.

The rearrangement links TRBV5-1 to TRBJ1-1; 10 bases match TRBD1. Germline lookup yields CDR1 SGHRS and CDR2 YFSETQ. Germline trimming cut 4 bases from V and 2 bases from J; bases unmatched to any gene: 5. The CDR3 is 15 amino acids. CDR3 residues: CASSTDRGDNTEAFF. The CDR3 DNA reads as TGCGCCAGCAGCACGGACAGGGGGGACAACACTGAAGCTTTCTTT.

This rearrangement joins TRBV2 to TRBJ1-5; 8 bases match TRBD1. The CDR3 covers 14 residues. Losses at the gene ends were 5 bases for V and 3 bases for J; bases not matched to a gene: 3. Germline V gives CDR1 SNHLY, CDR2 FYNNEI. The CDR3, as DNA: TGTGCCAGCAGTCAGGGGGCTTTCAATCAGCCCCAGCATTTT. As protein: CASSQGAFNQPQHF.

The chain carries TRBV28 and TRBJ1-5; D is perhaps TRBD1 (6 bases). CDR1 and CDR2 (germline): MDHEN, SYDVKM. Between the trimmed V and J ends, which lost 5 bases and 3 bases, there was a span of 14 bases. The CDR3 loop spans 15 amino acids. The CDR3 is CASSPNGTPNQPQHF. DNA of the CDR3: TGTGCCAGCAGTCCGAACGGGACACCCAATCAGCCCCAGCATTTT.

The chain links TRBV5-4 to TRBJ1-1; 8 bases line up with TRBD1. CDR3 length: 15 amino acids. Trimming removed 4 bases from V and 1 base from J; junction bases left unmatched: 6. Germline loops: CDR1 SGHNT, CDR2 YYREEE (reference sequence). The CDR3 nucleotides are TGTGCCAGCAGCCTTAGAACAGGGGGGAACACTGAAGCTTTCTTT. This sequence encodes CASSLRTGGNTEAFF.

Here the CDR3 DNA reads TGCGCCAGCAGCTGGGGAGACAGGACGAACACCGGGGAGCTGTTTTTT. Amino acid sequence: CASSWGDRTNTGELFF. The gene calls are TRBV5-1 and TRBJ2-2; D possibly corresponds to TRBD1 (6 bases). Per germline, CDR1 SGHRS and CDR2 YFSETQ. The CDR3 spans 16 residues. Trimming left V 3 bases short and J 0 bases short, with 12 bases between.

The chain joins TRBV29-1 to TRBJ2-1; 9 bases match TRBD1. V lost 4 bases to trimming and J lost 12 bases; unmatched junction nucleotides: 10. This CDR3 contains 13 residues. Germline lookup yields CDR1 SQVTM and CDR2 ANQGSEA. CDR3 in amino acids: CSVGPGQGFLQFF. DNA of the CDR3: TGCAGCGTTGGGCCGGGACAGGGATTCTTGCAGTTCTTC.

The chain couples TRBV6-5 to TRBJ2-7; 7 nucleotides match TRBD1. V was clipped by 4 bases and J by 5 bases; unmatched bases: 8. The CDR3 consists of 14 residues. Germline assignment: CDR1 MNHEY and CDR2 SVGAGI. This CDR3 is CASSWTGWGDEQYF. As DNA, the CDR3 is TGTGCCAGCAGTTGGACAGGTTGGGGAGACGAGCAGTACTTC.

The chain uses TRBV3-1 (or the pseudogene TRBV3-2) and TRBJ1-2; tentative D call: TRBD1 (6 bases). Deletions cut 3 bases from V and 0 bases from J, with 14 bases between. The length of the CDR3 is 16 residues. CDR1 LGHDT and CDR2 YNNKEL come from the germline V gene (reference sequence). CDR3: CASSQGTPRSNYGYTF. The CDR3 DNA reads TGTGCCAGCAGCCAGGGGACACCGAGATCTAACTATGGCTACACCTTC.

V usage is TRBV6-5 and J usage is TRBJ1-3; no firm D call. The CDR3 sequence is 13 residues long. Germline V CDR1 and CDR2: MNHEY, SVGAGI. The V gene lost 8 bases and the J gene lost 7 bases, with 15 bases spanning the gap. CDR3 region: CASGNSLRNTIYF. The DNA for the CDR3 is TGTGCCAGCGGCAACAGCCTTCGCAACACCATATATTTT.

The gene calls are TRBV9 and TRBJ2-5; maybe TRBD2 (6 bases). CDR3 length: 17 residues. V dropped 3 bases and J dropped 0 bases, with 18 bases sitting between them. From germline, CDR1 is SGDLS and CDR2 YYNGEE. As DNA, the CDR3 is TGTGCCAGCAGCGGGACTAAAGGACGACAGTACCAAGAGACCCAGTACTTC. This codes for CASSGTKGRQYQETQYF.

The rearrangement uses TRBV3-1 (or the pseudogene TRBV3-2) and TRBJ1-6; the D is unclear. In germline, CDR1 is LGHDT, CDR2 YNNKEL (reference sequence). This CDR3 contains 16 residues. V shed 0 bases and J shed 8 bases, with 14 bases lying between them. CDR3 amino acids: CASSQDRRGTDSPLHF. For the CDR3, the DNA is TGTGCCAGCAGCCAAGATAGACGCGGAACTGATTCACCCCTCCACTTT.

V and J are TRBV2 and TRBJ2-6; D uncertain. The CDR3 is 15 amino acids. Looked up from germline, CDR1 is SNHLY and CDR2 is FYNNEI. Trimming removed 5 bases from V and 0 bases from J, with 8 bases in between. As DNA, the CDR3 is TGTGCCAGCAGTAAGAGCCTCTCTGGGGCCAACGTCCTGACTTTC. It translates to CASSKSLSGANVLTF.

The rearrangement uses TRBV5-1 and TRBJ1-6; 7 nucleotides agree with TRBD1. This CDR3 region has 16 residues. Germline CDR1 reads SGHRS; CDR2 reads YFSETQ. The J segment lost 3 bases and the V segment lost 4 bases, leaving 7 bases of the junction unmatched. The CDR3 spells CASSAPGQNYNSPLHF. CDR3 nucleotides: TGCGCCAGCAGCGCCCCGGGACAGAACTATAATTCACCCCTCCACTTT.

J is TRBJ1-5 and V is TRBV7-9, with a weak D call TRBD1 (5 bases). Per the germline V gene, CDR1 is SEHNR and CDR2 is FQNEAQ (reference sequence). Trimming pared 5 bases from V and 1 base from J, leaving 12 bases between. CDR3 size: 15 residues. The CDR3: CASSPGRESNQPQHF. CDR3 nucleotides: TGTGCCAGCAGCCCAGGCAGGGAAAGCAATCAGCCCCAGCATTTT.

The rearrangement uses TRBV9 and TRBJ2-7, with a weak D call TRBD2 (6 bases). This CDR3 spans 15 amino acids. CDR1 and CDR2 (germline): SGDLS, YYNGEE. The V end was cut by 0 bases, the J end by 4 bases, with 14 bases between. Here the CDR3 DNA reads TGTGCCAGCAGCGTAGGAGGACTACCAACTTACGAGCAGTACTTC. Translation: CASSVGGLPTYEQYF. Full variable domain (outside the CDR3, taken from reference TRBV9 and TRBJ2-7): DSGVTQTPKHLITATGQRVTLRCSPRSGDLSVYWYQQSLDQGLQFLIQYYNGEERAKGNILERFSAQQFPDLHSELNLSSLELGDSALYFCASSVGGLPTYEQYFGPGTRLTVT.

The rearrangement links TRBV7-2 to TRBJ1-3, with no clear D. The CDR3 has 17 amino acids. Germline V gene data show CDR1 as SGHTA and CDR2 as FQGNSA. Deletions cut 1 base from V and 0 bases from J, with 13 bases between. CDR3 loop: CASSLVGGPISGNTIYF. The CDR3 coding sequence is TGTGCCAGCAGCTTAGTTGGAGGACCGATCTCTGGAAACACCATATATTTT.

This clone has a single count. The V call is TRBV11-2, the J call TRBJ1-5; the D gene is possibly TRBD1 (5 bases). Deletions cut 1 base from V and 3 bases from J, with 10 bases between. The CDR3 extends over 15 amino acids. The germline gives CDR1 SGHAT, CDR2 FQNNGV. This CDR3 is CASSLAGKYNQPQHF. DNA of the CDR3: TGTGCCAGCAGCTTAGCAGGGAAGTACAATCAGCCCCAGCATTTT.